The 16 T cell receptor beta chains below come from one sample, sequenced in a study of a mutant IDH1 vaccine in newly diagnosed glioma. For these receptors, no antigen is known. Data came from immunoSEQ multiplex PCR; TCRdb stores just in-frame clones and leaves some out. The sample includes about 58,000 clones, about 86% of them seen just once. Documented time point: week 5, during vaccination. In the vaccine, a single dose held 300 ug of the mutant IDH1 20-mer peptide, along with topical imiquimod. Sequenced material: PBMCs, taken from a glioma patient whose treatment included an IDH1 peptide vaccine. The receptors originated from a woman between 50 and 59 years old with glioma.

The rearrangement uses TRBV7-2 and TRBJ1-6; unclear D gene. The V gene lost 5 bases and the J gene lost 7 bases, with 21 bases spanning the gap. In germline, CDR1 is SGHTA, CDR2 FQGNSA. The CDR3 runs to 17 residues. CDR3 nucleotides: TGTGCCAGCAGCCCCCAGATAGTGATGAGGCCCAATTCACCCCTCCACTTT. Its translation: CASSPQIVMRPNSPLHF.

The chain is built from TRBV6-5 and TRBJ2-1, with D hard to call. From germline, CDR1 is MNHEY and CDR2 SVGAGI. The ends were cut back, 4 bases at V and 3 bases at J, with 13 bases in the middle. The CDR3 extends over 15 amino acids. The CDR3 coding sequence is TGTGCCAGCAGTTTAGTCCCGACCTACTACAATGAGCAGTTCTTC. Its translation is CASSLVPTYYNEQFF.

This chain joins TRBV5-6 and TRBJ1-1; D not certain. The length of the CDR3 is 12 residues. Trimming removed 6 bases from V and 2 bases from J, with 8 bases in between. Germline values: CDR1 SGHDT, CDR2 YYEEEE. CDR3: CASTSHNTEAFF. CDR3 sequence (DNA): TGTGCCAGCACCTCCCACAACACTGAAGCTTTCTTT.

This rearrangement joins TRBV6-5 to TRBJ1-2, with no clear D. Germline CDR1 reads MNHEY; CDR2 reads SVGAGI. The CDR3 loop spans 12 amino acids. Trimming removed 2 bases from V and 4 bases from J, with 5 bases in between. The CDR3: CASSYGGYGYTF. The CDR3 bases are TGTGCCAGCAGTTACGGCGGCTATGGCTACACCTTC.

V is TRBV7-2 and J is TRBJ2-1; 10 positions agree with TRBD2. The CDR3 runs to 15 residues. The germline CDR1 and CDR2 sequences are SGHTA and FQGNSA. V shed 4 bases and J 5 bases; nucleotides not matched to a gene: 5. The CDR3 sequence: CASSSTSGPHNEQFF. The CDR3 nucleotides read TGTGCCAGCAGCTCGACTAGCGGGCCCCACAATGAGCAGTTCTTC.

The CDR3 loop is CASRHAWKDSSYEQYF. In DNA form, the CDR3 reads TGTGCCAGCAGGCATGCATGGAAGGACAGCTCCTACGAGCAGTACTTC. This sequence joins TRBV28 and TRBJ2-7; possibly TRBD1 for D (6 bases). The ends were cut back, 6 bases at V and 0 bases at J, with 18 bases in the middle. In germline, CDR1 is MDHEN, CDR2 SYDVKM. This CDR3 spans 16 amino acids.

This clone was seen a handful of times. The genes are TRBV4-1 and TRBJ1-2; TRBD1 might be the D (6 bases). V lost 4 bases and J lost 9, with 15 bases in between. The CDR3 consists of 13 residues. Germline CDR1 reads MGHRA; CDR2 reads YSYEKL. The CDR3: CASSLKGQGRYTF. In nucleotides, the CDR3 is TGCGCCAGCAGCCTGAAAGGGCAGGGGCGCTACACCTTC.

This chain uses TRBV5-1 with TRBJ1-2; 10 nucleotides match TRBD1. The germline CDR1 and CDR2 sequences are SGHRS and YFSETQ. Trimming cost V 0 bases and J 5 bases; bases outside gene matches: 10. This CDR3 has 17 residues. CDR3 sequence reads: CASSLDGTGEFGYGYTF. CDR3 bases: TGCGCCAGCAGCTTGGATGGGACAGGGGAGTTCGGATATGGCTACACCTTC.

This rearrangement joins TRBV7-9 to TRBJ2-3, with D possibly matching TRBD1 (5 bases). CDR3 length equals 13 residues. Per the germline V gene, CDR1 is SEHNR and CDR2 is FQNEAQ (reference sequence). The V end lost 5 bases, the J end lost 2 bases, and 8 bases lay between the germline ends. The CDR3 DNA is TGTGCCAGCAGCGACAGCTACACAGATACGCAGTATTTT. The encoded protein is CASSDSYTDTQYF.

The V call is TRBV5-4, the J call TRBJ2-7; 7 nucleotides align to TRBD1. V was pared by 5 bases and J by 1 base, with 9 bases of the junction left unmatched. The germline gives CDR1 SGHNT, CDR2 YYREEE (reference sequence). The CDR3 has 15 amino acids. CDR3 DNA sequence: TGTGCCAGCAGTTCCTGGGACAGATCTTCCTACGAGCAGTACTTC. It yields the protein CASSSWDRSSYEQYF.

J is TRBJ1-3 and V is TRBV23-1; 9 nucleotides agree with TRBD1. TRBV23-1 is annotated as an ORF whose role is uncertain. The junction had 26 bases not matched to a gene; V was cut back by 8 bases and J by 0 bases. CDR3 size: 22 residues. Written as DNA, the CDR3 is TGCGCCAGCTCGCGACGGGACAGGGCGTTCGAAAAACAACTTACCTCTGGAAACACCATATATTTT. Protein product: CASSRRDRAFEKQLTSGNTIYF.

Here the CDR3 reads CASSRKASSYNSPLHF. As DNA, the CDR3 is TGTGCCAGCAGCCGGAAGGCGAGCTCCTATAATTCACCCCTCCACTTT. The rearrangement links TRBV7-9 to TRBJ1-6; D is uncertain. Trimming stripped 5 bases from V and 0 bases from J, with 11 bases between. The length of the CDR3 is 16 residues. CDR1 SEHNR and CDR2 FQNEAQ come from the germline V gene (reference sequence).

This clone has a handful of counts. The chain combines TRBV15 with TRBJ1-5, with D unclear. Trimming removed 0 bases at V and 4 bases at J, with 10 bases between. CDR1 and CDR2 (germline): LNHNV, YYDKDF (reference sequence). CDR3 length: 15 amino acids. For the CDR3, the DNA is TGTGCCACCAGCAGAGATAAAGGACTAAATCAGCCCCAGCATTTT. Protein product: CATSRDKGLNQPQHF.

The chain carries TRBV19 and TRBJ2-4, with D perhaps TRBD1 (5 bases). Germline V gene lookup returns CDR1 LNHDA and CDR2 SQIVND (reference sequence). Trimming took 4 bases from V and 1 from J, leaving 8 bases between them. The CDR3 is made up of 14 amino acids. CDR3 sequence (DNA): TGTGCCAGTAGTAAAGGGGCGGCCAAAAACATTCAGTACTTC. As protein: CASSKGAAKNIQYF.

As for this clone: One end of the junction fails to match germline, which may point to a read error. This sequence joins TRBV6-1 and TRBJ2-7; 7 nucleotides align to TRBD2. CDR1 and CDR2 from the germline V gene are MNHNS and SASEGT. The CDR3 sequence is 14 residues long. CDR3 DNA: TGTGCCAGCAGTGAATCGTGGGGGGGACCTGACTGGAACTTC. Translated: CASSESWGGPDWNF.

The chain employs TRBV29-1 and TRBJ2-2; the D gene is possibly TRBD1 (6 bases). Looked up from germline, CDR1 is SQVTM and CDR2 is ANQGSEA. The CDR3 is 15 residues long. CDR3 bases: TGCAGTGCCGTTGACAGGCTAGCGAACACCGGGGAGCTGTTTTTT. Amino acid sequence: CSAVDRLANTGELFF.